These 27 T cell receptor beta chains share one sample of origin, sequenced in a study of CD8 T cells in Susac syndrome. It was with random hexamers that 0.5 to 1 ug RNA was reverse transcribed. TCRdb reprocessed the immunoSEQ multiplex PCR reads with MiXCR, giving one entry per CDR3 protein. Of roughly 120,000 distinct CDR3 sequences listed, approximately 93% were seen once; the top ten hold 0.25% to 0.35%. Sequencing input: CD8+ T cells from PBMCs. All receptors come from a human donor with multiple sclerosis.

The DNA for the CDR3 is TGTGCCAGCAGTTACTCCGGGCCCCGTCCCAGGGAGCTGTTTTTT. Its protein product is CASSYSGPRPRELFF. The chain uses TRBV6-5 and TRBJ2-2; D is undetermined. Trimming stripped 0 bases from V and 9 bases from J, with 14 bases between. The length of the CDR3 is 15 residues. Germline V CDR1 and CDR2: MNHEY, SVGAGI.

The CDR3 sequence is CASSGRGGTAGAQETQYF. CDR3 bases: TGTGCCAGCAGCGGCCGAGGGGGAACGGCGGGGGCTCAAGAGACCCAGTACTTC. The V and J genes are TRBV9 and TRBJ2-5; a possible D gene is TRBD2 (7 bases). There are 18 residues in the CDR3. Germline V lookup: CDR1 SGDLS, CDR2 YYNGEE. V lost 3 bases to trimming and J lost 2 bases, with 23 bases between them.

This sequence joins TRBV20-1 and TRBJ1-1, with 8 bases matching TRBD1. V shed 5 bases and J 1 base; nucleotides not matched to a gene: 3. CDR3 size: 13 residues. Germline V gene sequence: CDR1 DFQATT, CDR2 SNEGSKA (reference sequence). CDR3 DNA: TGCAGTGCTGCCGGGACAGGGAACACTGAAGCTTTCTTT. It yields the protein CSAAGTGNTEAFF.

This sequence joins TRBV19 and TRBJ2-5; the D gene is possibly TRBD2 (7 bases). V shed 3 bases and J shed 7 bases, with 24 bases lying between them. Germline V gene sequence: CDR1 LNHDA, CDR2 SQIVND (reference sequence). This CDR3 has 17 amino acids. CDR3 protein: CASSILGGDPFRGTQYF. The CDR3 DNA sequence: TGTGCCAGTAGTATTCTAGGGGGGGACCCCTTTAGGGGGACCCAGTACTTC.

The chain combines TRBV15 with TRBJ2-1, with D unresolved. With 0 bases removed from V and 6 bases from J, the gap between germline ends came to 12 bases. Germline-derived CDR1 and CDR2 are LNHNV and YYDKDF (reference sequence). This CDR3 region has 15 residues. CDR3 coding DNA: TGTGCCACCAGCAGAGAGGGCCTAGGCCGCAATGAGCAGTTCTTC. Translated: CATSREGLGRNEQFF.

The gene calls are TRBV7-9 and TRBJ1-1; TRBD1 aligns across 8 bases. This CDR3 spans 16 amino acids. J was trimmed by 10 bases and V by 5 bases; bases with no gene match: 18. CDR1 SEHNR and CDR2 FQNEAQ come from the germline V gene (reference sequence). The CDR3 protein is CASSQESGQGRVGAFF. The CDR3 region has the DNA TGTGCCAGCAGCCAAGAAAGCGGACAGGGCCGAGTTGGAGCTTTCTTT.

The chain is built from TRBV7-9 and TRBJ2-1; 16 bases map to TRBD2. Germline V gene data show CDR1 as SEHNR and CDR2 as FQNEAQ (reference sequence). This CDR3 is built from 17 residues. Unmatched junction bases numbered 5, after V lost 5 bases and J lost 4 bases. The CDR3 loop reads CASSGTSGRGEYNEQFF. The CDR3 DNA reads as TGTGCCAGCAGCGGGACTAGCGGGAGGGGTGAATACAATGAGCAGTTCTTC.

V gene TRBV5-1 combines with J gene TRBJ1-1; the D is unclear. This CDR3 spans 14 amino acids. Looked up from germline, CDR1 is SGHRS and CDR2 is YFSETQ. V dropped 0 bases and J dropped 6 bases, with 12 bases sitting between them. In DNA, the CDR3 is TGCGCCAGCAGCTTGGTAGTCCAGAGCGCTGAAGCTTTCTTT. Translated, it gives CASSLVVQSAEAFF.

The chain recombines TRBV6-1 with TRBJ1-1; tentatively, D is TRBD1 (5 bases). Trimming took off 1 base at V and 1 base at J, with 13 bases between the two ends. This CDR3 is 16 amino acids long. Germline V gives CDR1 MNHNS, CDR2 SASEGT. As DNA, the CDR3 is TGTGCCAGCAGTGAAGGGAGGGGTAGTTGGAACACTGAAGCTTTCTTT. It is translated as CASSEGRGSWNTEAFF.

The chain carries TRBV4-1 and TRBJ2-7, with 8 bases fitting TRBD2. Germline lookup yields CDR1 MGHRA and CDR2 YSYEKL. The CDR3 contains 13 residues. After removal of 3 bases from V and 3 bases from J, the junction contained 1 base not matched to a gene. CDR3 region: CASSHAGGYEQYF. In DNA, the CDR3 is TGCGCCAGCAGCCACGCGGGGGGCTACGAGCAGTACTTC.

The chain combines TRBV11-2 with TRBJ2-4; the D gene could be TRBD1 or TRBD2 (6 bases each). The length of the CDR3 is 16 residues. Between the trimmed V and J ends, which lost 2 bases and 0 bases, there was a span of 11 bases. Germline V CDR1 and CDR2: SGHAT, FQNNGV. As DNA, the CDR3 is TGTGCCAGCAGCTTATTAGGGGGGCTAGCCAAAAACATTCAGTACTTC. This sequence encodes CASSLLGGLAKNIQYF.

The CDR3 here is CASSLAAGQDEQYV. CDR3 DNA: TGCGCCAGCAGCTTGGCCGCGGGACAGGACGAGCAGTACGTC. The V gene is TRBV5-1, the J gene TRBJ2-7; TRBD1 agrees at 8 bases. The CDR3 loop spans 14 amino acids. V was pared by 0 bases and J by 5 bases, with 4 bases of the junction left unmatched. Germline V gene lookup returns CDR1 SGHRS and CDR2 YFSETQ.

V usage is TRBV7-9 and J usage is TRBJ2-1; D gene unclear. There are 14 residues in the CDR3. Trimming stripped 5 bases from V and 7 bases from J, with 15 bases between. Germline V CDR1 and CDR2: SEHNR, FQNEAQ (reference sequence). The CDR3: CASSPPIVANEQFF. CDR3 in DNA: TGTGCCAGCAGCCCCCCAATAGTGGCGAATGAGCAGTTCTTC.

J is TRBJ2-7 and V is TRBV9; D is possibly TRBD1 (6 bases). Between the trimmed V and J ends, which lost 3 bases and 0 bases, there was a span of 13 bases. The V gene's germline CDR1 is SGDLS and CDR2 YYNGEE. The CDR3 runs 15 residues. The CDR3 reads CASSEGGSSSYEQYF. The CDR3 DNA reads TGTGCCAGCAGCGAAGGGGGTTCTTCCTCCTACGAGCAGTACTTC. Combining the CDR3 with reference TRBV9 and TRBJ2-7 gives the whole variable domain DSGVTQTPKHLITATGQRVTLRCSPRSGDLSVYWYQQSLDQGLQFLIQYYNGEERAKGNILERFSAQQFPDLHSELNLSSLELGDSALYFCASSEGGSSSYEQYFGPGTRLTVT.

The chain couples TRBV2 to TRBJ2-3; D not certain. Germline CDR1 reads SNHLY; CDR2 reads FYNNEI. This CDR3 region has 12 residues. V was pared by 6 bases and J by 6 bases, with 10 bases between. The CDR3 protein is CASSPRWDTQYF. In DNA, the CDR3 is TGTGCCAGCAGCCCTAGGTGGGATACGCAGTATTTT.

The chain combines TRBV19 with TRBJ1-1; D may be TRBD1 (5 bases). CDR1 is LNHDA and CDR2 is SQIVND in the germline V gene (reference sequence). V was trimmed by 3 bases and J by 5 bases, leaving 13 bases between them. The CDR3 is 14 amino acids. CDR3 protein: CASSIGQGGTEAFF. In DNA, the CDR3 is TGTGCCAGTAGTATCGGCCAGGGTGGAACTGAAGCTTTCTTT.

The V call is TRBV29-1, the J call TRBJ2-3; 8 bases line up with TRBD1. The V segment lost 5 bases and the J segment 0 bases; nucleotides outside the gene matches: 7. CDR3 length: 15 amino acids. CDR1 and CDR2 from the germline V gene are SQVTM and ANQGSEA. The CDR3 bases are TGCAGCGTTACCACAGGGGGGCGCAGCACAGATACGCAGTATTTT. This encodes CSVTTGGRSTDTQYF.

V usage is TRBV19 and J usage is TRBJ1-1; D call uncertain. This CDR3 is 16 amino acids long. Germline CDR1 is LNHDA and CDR2 is SQIVND (reference sequence). V lost 3 bases and J lost 6, with 20 bases in between. The CDR3 DNA sequence: TGTGCCAGTAGTATGCCCTGGGCCACAATGAATGCTGAAGCTTTCTTT. It encodes CASSMPWATMNAEAFF.

CDR3 DNA: TGTGCCAGCAGCCCTGACACCACCTACGAGCAGTACTTC. Translation: CASSPDTTYEQYF. The V call is TRBV7-9, the J call TRBJ2-7; no firm D call. The V end was cut by 5 bases, the J end by 2 bases, with 10 bases between. The germline V gene has CDR1 SEHNR and CDR2 FQNEAQ (reference sequence). This CDR3 is built from 13 residues.

This chain joins TRBV29-1 and TRBJ2-3; perhaps D is TRBD1 or TRBD2 (5 bases each). The CDR3 has 14 amino acids. Deletions cut 8 bases from V and 5 bases from J, with 20 bases between. Germline lookup yields CDR1 SQVTM and CDR2 ANQGSEA. The CDR3 sequence is CSTPGTAWGDTQYF. The CDR3 region has the DNA TGCAGCACTCCTGGGACGGCCTGGGGAGATACGCAGTATTTT.

V and J are TRBV28 and TRBJ2-3; D is possibly TRBD2 (7 bases). The V gene lost 7 bases and the J gene lost 7 bases, with 21 bases spanning the gap. This CDR3 has 15 amino acids. Per germline, CDR1 MDHEN and CDR2 SYDVKM. Here the CDR3 DNA reads TGTGCCAGCATGCGGGGGCCGAGAACGCAGCATACGCAGTATTTT. Protein sequence: CASMRGPRTQHTQYF.

J is TRBJ1-5 and V is TRBV27; D remains unclear. Germline assignment: CDR1 MNHEY and CDR2 SMNVEV (reference sequence). Trimming removed 6 bases from V and 1 base from J, with 7 bases in between. This CDR3 has 13 residues. CDR3 sequence reads: CASRGGSNQPQHF. The CDR3 bases are TGTGCCAGCAGGGGAGGGAGCAATCAGCCCCAGCATTTT.

This chain uses TRBV20-1 with TRBJ2-7, with TRBD2 matching 10 bases. Trimming took 0 bases from V and 0 from J; bases not matched to a gene: 8. This CDR3 has 17 amino acids. Germline V CDR1 and CDR2: DFQATT, SNEGSKA (reference sequence). CDR3 sequence: CSARDPSGGSRSYEQYF. In DNA form, the CDR3 reads TGCAGTGCTAGAGATCCTAGCGGGGGATCACGCTCCTACGAGCAGTACTTC.

This clonotype was seen once. The V and J genes are TRBV24-1 and TRBJ2-1, with 11 bases aligning to TRBD2. Germline V gene data show CDR1 as KGHDR and CDR2 as SFDVKD. This CDR3 region has 16 residues. J lost 6 bases, V lost 3 bases, and 6 bases had no gene match. The CDR3 nucleotides are TGTGCCACCAGTGATCCGGGACTAGCGGCGTCCAATGAGCAGTTCTTC. It encodes CATSDPGLAASNEQFF.

This sequence joins TRBV11-1 and TRBJ2-4; 14 bases are a match to TRBD2. The CDR3 has 20 residues. Trimming removed 5 bases from V and 0 bases from J; junction bases left unmatched: 12. The V gene's germline CDR1 is SGHAT and CDR2 FQDESV (reference sequence). CDR3 DNA sequence: TGTGCCAGCAGCCCCCGACCGACTAGCGGGGGGGGGCAAGCCAAAAACATTCAGTACTTC. This sequence encodes CASSPRPTSGGGQAKNIQYF.

CDR3 amino acids: CASSSPGAYEQYV. The CDR3 bases are TGTGCCAGCAGCTCCCCGGGAGCCTACGAGCAGTACGTC. The genes are TRBV7-9 and TRBJ2-7; TRBD2 might be the D (6 bases). This CDR3 is 13 amino acids long. Per germline, CDR1 SEHNR and CDR2 FQNEAQ (reference sequence). The V and J ends lost 4 bases and 2 bases respectively, with 9 bases between them.

The rearrangement uses TRBV19 and TRBJ2-2; D ambiguous. From germline, CDR1 is LNHDA and CDR2 SQIVND (reference sequence). This CDR3 is built from 14 residues. With 7 bases removed from V and 4 bases from J, the gap between germline ends came to 13 bases. CDR3 region: CASTSSLGTGELFF. For the CDR3, the DNA is TGTGCCAGTACCTCTTCCTTAGGCACCGGGGAGCTGTTTTTT.